These 11 T cell receptor beta chains originate from one sample sequenced in a study of shared clonotypes between healthy human individuals. Sequenced by immunoSEQ multiplex PCR; TCRdb stores in-frame clones only, minus some. Among fewer than 1.6 million clones listed, around 98.5% were seen once. Source material: naive CD4+ T cells sorted from blood. Subset indicated: CD45RA+ positively selected. The receptors shown here come from a man aged 25-45 years in good health.

The chain employs TRBV7-3 and TRBJ2-1; 9 bases are shared with TRBD2. V dropped 5 bases and J dropped 2; count of bases not matched to a gene: 7. CDR3 length: 16 residues. CDR1 is SGHTA, CDR2 FQGTGA, per germline. The CDR3 reads CASSALAGGPYNEQFF. CDR3 nucleotides: TGTGCCAGCAGCGCCCTGGCGGGGGGGCCCTACAATGAGCAGTTCTTC.

Notes on this clone: In the same sample, other DNA sequences code for this CDR3. The CDR3 sequence: CASSFTSGSYEQYF. In nucleotides, the CDR3 is TGTGCCAGCAGCTTCACTAGCGGGAGCTACGAGCAGTACTTC. This chain connects TRBV7-9 to TRBJ2-7; 11 positions agree with TRBD2. J lost 3 bases, V lost 3 bases, and 1 base had no gene match. In germline, CDR1 is SEHNR, CDR2 FQNEAQ (reference sequence). This CDR3 contains 14 residues. Full variable domain (outside the CDR3, taken from reference TRBV7-9 and TRBJ2-7): DTGVSQNPRHKITKRGQNVTFRCDPISEHNRLYWYRQTLGQGPEFLTYFQNEAQLEKSRLLSDRFSAERPKGSFSTLEIQRTEQGDSAMYLCASSFTSGSYEQYFGPGTRLTVT.

The chain uses TRBV28 and TRBJ2-1; D might be TRBD1 (6 bases). The CDR3 extends over 13 amino acids. The germline V gene has CDR1 MDHEN and CDR2 SYDVKM. V was cut by 4 bases and J by 8 bases, with 12 bases left in between. CDR3: CASSSRQAYEQFF. For the CDR3, the DNA is TGTGCCAGCAGTTCTAGACAGGCCTATGAGCAGTTCTTC.

In DNA form, the CDR3 reads TGCAGTGCTAGTGGGGGGGGAAAACTGTTTTTT. Translated: CSASGGGKLFF. This sequence joins TRBV20-1 and TRBJ1-4, with a weak D call TRBD1 (5 bases). The CDR3 consists of 11 residues. V was trimmed by 3 bases and J by 10 bases, leaving 9 bases between them. The germline V gene encodes CDR1 DFQATT and CDR2 SNEGSKA (reference sequence).

The chain has TRBV9 and TRBJ2-2; weak D call: TRBD1 (5 bases). Trimming took off 0 bases at V and 7 bases at J, with 10 bases between the two ends. This CDR3 is built from 14 residues. Germline assignment: CDR1 SGDLS and CDR2 YYNGEE. CDR3 nucleotide sequence: TGTGCCAGCAGCGTAGAGGGGCGAGTCGGGGAGCTGTTTTTT. This codes for CASSVEGRVGELFF. The variable domain in full, completed from reference TRBV9 and TRBJ2-2, reads DSGVTQTPKHLITATGQRVTLRCSPRSGDLSVYWYQQSLDQGLQFLIQYYNGEERAKGNILERFSAQQFPDLHSELNLSSLELGDSALYFCASSVEGRVGELFFGEGSRLTVL.

The gene calls are TRBV9 and TRBJ2-1; no firm D call. Germline-derived CDR1 and CDR2 are SGDLS and YYNGEE. V shed 0 bases and J shed 14 bases, with 15 bases lying between them. The CDR3 length is 13 residues. This CDR3 is CASSVGRPDPKFF. CDR3 DNA sequence: TGTGCCAGCAGCGTAGGAAGGCCGGATCCTAAGTTCTTC. Full variable domain (missing parts from reference TRBV9 and TRBJ2-1): DSGVTQTPKHLITATGQRVTLRCSPRSGDLSVYWYQQSLDQGLQFLIQYYNGEERAKGNILERFSAQQFPDLHSELNLSSLELGDSALYFCASSVGRPDPKFFGPGTRLTVL.

The V call is TRBV7-2, the J call TRBJ2-7; 11 positions match TRBD2. This CDR3 comprises 16 residues. Germline assignment: CDR1 SGHTA and CDR2 FQGNSA. J was trimmed by 2 bases and V by 0 bases; bases with no gene match: 3. DNA for the CDR3: TGTGCCAGCAGCTTAGCGACTAGCGGGGCCCCCTACGAGCAGTACTTC. Its translation: CASSLATSGAPYEQYF.

A remark on this clone: Other DNA variants within this sample encode the same CDR3. The gene calls are TRBV14 and TRBJ1-2; D remains unclear. CDR1 and CDR2 (germline): SGHDN, FVKESK. V lost 1 base and J 0 bases, leaving 6 bases between the germline ends. This CDR3 comprises 14 residues. The CDR3 protein is CASSQAGANYGYTF. The CDR3 DNA reads as TGTGCCAGCAGCCAAGCTGGCGCTAACTATGGCTACACCTTC.

This clone was counted a single time. Distinct nucleotide sequences in the sample also encode this CDR3. CDR3: CASSLGTNTGELFF. The CDR3 DNA is TGTGCCAGCAGCCTCGGGACAAACACCGGGGAGCTGTTTTTT. The rearrangement links TRBV5-6 to TRBJ2-2, with D maybe TRBD1 (6 bases). The CDR3 sequence is 14 residues long. V was pared by 4 bases and J by 2 bases, with 9 bases between. The germline gives CDR1 SGHDT, CDR2 YYEEEE.

The V call is TRBV7-6, the J call TRBJ2-3, with TRBD2 identical over 11 bases. Germline V gives CDR1 SGHVS, CDR2 FNYEAQ. This CDR3 is 16 amino acids long. With 5 bases clipped from V and 5 bases from J, the junction kept 9 bases outside the gene matches. The chain's CDR3 is CASSKELAGAVDTQYF. The CDR3 DNA follows: TGTGCCAGCAGCAAAGAACTAGCGGGAGCGGTAGATACGCAGTATTTT. The full variable domain, with the rest looked up from reference TRBV7-6 and TRBJ2-3, is GAGVSQSPRYKVTKRGQDVALRCDPISGHVSLYWYRQALGQGPEFLTYFNYEAQQDKSGLPNDRFSAERPEGSISTLTIQRTEQRDSAMYRCASSKELAGAVDTQYFGPGTRLTVL.

As concerns this clone: Other DNA sequences of this sample code for an identical CDR3. The rearrangement links TRBV4-1 to TRBJ1-5; TRBD1 might be the D (6 bases). CDR1 is MGHRA, CDR2 YSYEKL, per germline. The V and J ends lost 3 bases and 2 bases respectively, with 11 bases between them. CDR3 size: 15 residues. The CDR3 nucleotides are TGCGCCAGCAGCCAGGGGGGGGGCGGCAATCAGCCCCAGCATTTT. This gives the protein CASSQGGGGNQPQHF.